Given below is one T cell receptor (beta chain) in context. The antigen is not known. With molecular barcodes, quantitative 5'-RACE was used to make the TCR beta libraries. TCRdb redid the calling of the 5' RACE reads with MiXCR, one entry per CDR3 protein. The top ten hold 13% to 15% of the sample, which has about 160,000 distinct CDR3 sequences, under 45% seen once. This entry is derived from a study of CD8 T cells in ankylosing spondylitis. Overall study results and limits: What appeared characteristic of ankylosing spondylitis blood was a TCR beta motif of eight highly homologous variants.

There are 17 residues in the CDR3. Germline CDR1 is KGHDR and CDR2 is SFDVKD. J lost 4 bases, V lost 3 bases, and 9 bases had no gene match. This receptor was taken from a male donor with ankylosing spondylitis. This chain connects TRBV24-1 to TRBJ2-1; 9 positions match TRBD2. Sequenced input: synovial fluid, either unsorted or a sorted T cell fraction (not recorded which). CDR3 sequence (DNA): TGTGCCACCAGTGATCCACTTGGGCTAGCGGGGTACAATGAGCAGTTCTTC. As protein: CATSDPLGLAGYNEQFF.